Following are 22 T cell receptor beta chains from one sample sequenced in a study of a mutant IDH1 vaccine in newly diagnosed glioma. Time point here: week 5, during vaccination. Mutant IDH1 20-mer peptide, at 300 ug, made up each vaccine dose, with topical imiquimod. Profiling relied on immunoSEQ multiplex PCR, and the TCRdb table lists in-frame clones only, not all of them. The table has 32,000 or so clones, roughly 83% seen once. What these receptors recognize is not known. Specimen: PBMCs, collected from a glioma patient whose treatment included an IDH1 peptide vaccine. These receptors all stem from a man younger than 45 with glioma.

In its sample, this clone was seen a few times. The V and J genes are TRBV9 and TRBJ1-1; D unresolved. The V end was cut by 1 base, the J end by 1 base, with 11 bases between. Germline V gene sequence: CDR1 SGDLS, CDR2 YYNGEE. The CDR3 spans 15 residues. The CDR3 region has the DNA TGTGCCAGCAGCGTATCTCTCGCCACGAACACTGAAGCTTTCTTT. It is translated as CASSVSLATNTEAFF.

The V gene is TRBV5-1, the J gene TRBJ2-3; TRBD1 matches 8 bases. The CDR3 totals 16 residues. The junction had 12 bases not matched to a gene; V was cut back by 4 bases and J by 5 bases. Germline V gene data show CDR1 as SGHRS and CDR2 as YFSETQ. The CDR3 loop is CASSKNRQGRRDTQYF. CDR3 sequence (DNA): TGCGCCAGCAGCAAGAATAGACAGGGGCGAAGAGATACGCAGTATTTT.

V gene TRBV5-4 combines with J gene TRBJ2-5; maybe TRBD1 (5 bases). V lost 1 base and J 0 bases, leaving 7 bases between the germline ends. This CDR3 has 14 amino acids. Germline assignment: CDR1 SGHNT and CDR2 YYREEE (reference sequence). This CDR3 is CASSLRTNQETQYF. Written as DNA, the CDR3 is TGTGCCAGCAGCTTGAGGACAAACCAAGAGACCCAGTACTTC.

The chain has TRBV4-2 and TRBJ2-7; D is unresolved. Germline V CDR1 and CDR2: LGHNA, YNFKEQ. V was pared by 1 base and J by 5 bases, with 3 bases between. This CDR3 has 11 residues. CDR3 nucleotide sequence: TGTGCCAGCAGCCAAGGAAACGAGCAGTACTTC. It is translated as CASSQGNEQYF.

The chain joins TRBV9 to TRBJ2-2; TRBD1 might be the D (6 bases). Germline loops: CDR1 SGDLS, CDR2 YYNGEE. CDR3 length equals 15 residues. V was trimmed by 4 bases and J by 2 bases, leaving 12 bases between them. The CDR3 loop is CASSPQGLNTGELFF. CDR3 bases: TGTGCCAGCAGCCCACAGGGTCTCAACACCGGGGAGCTGTTTTTT.

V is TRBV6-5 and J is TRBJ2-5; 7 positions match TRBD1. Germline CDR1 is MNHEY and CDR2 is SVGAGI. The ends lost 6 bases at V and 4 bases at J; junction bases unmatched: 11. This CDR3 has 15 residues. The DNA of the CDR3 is TGTGCCAGCAGGACCGACCGACAGGGTCGAGAGACCCAGTACTTC. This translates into CASRTDRQGRETQYF.

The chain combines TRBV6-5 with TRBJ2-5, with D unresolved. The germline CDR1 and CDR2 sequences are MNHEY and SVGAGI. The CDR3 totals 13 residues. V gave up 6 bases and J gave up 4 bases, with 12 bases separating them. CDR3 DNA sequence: TGTGCCAGCAGGGATAGTTTCTTAGAGACCCAGTACTTC. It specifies CASRDSFLETQYF.

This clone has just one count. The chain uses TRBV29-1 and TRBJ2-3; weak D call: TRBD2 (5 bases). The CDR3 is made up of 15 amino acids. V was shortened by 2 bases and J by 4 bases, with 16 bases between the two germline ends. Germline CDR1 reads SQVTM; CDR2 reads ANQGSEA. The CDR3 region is CSVERGASTADTQYF. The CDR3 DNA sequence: TGCAGCGTTGAAAGAGGTGCTAGCACCGCAGATACGCAGTATTTT.

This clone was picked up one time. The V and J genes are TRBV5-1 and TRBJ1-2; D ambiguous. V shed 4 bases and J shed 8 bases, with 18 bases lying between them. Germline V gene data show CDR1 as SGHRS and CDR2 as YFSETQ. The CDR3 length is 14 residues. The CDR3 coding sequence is TGCGCCAGCAGCCCTAGGACGGAACTATGGGGCTACACCTTC. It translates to CASSPRTELWGYTF.

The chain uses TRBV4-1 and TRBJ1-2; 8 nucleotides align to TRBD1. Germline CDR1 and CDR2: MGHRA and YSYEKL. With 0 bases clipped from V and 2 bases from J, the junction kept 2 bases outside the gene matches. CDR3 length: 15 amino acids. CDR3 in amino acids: CASSQERTGNYGYTF. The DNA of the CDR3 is TGCGCCAGCAGCCAAGAGAGGACAGGGAACTATGGCTACACCTTC.

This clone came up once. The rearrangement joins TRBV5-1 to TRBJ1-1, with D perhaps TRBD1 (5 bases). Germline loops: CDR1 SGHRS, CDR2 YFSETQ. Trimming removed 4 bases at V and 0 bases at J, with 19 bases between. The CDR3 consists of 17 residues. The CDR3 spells CASSEPTETLMNTEAFF. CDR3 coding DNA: TGCGCCAGCAGCGAACCGACAGAAACCCTTATGAACACTGAAGCTTTCTTT.

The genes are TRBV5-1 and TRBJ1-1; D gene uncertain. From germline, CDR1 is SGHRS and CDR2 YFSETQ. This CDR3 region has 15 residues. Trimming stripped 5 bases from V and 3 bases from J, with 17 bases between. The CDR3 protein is CASRWNDLRDTEAFF. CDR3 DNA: TGCGCCAGCAGATGGAACGACTTGAGGGACACTGAAGCTTTCTTT.

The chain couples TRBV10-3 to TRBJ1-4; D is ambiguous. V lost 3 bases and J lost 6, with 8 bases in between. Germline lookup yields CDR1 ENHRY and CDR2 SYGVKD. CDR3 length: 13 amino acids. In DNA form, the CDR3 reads TGTGCCATCAGTGACCCCCCCGATGAAAAACTGTTTTTT. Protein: CAISDPPDEKLFF.

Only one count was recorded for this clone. The CDR3 loop is CASSSRGTGAGDTQYF. As DNA, the CDR3 is TGTGCCAGCAGTAGTAGAGGGACAGGGGCAGGGGATACGCAGTATTTT. The chain uses TRBV7-9 and TRBJ2-3, with TRBD1 matching 10 bases. The CDR3 spans 16 residues. With 6 bases clipped from V and 6 bases from J, the junction kept 12 bases outside the gene matches. The V gene's germline CDR1 is SEHNR and CDR2 FQNEAQ (reference sequence). The full variable domain, rest sourced from reference TRBV7-9 and TRBJ2-3, is DTGVSQNPRHKITKRGQNVTFRCDPISEHNRLYWYRQTLGQGPEFLTYFQNEAQLEKSRLLSDRFSAERPKGSFSTLEIQRTEQGDSAMYLCASSSRGTGAGDTQYFGPGTRLTVL.

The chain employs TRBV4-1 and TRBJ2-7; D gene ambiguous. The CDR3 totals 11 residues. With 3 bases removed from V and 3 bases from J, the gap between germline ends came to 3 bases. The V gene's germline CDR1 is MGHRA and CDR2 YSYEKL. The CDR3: CASSQFYEQYF. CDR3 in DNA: TGCGCCAGCAGCCAGTTCTACGAGCAGTACTTC.

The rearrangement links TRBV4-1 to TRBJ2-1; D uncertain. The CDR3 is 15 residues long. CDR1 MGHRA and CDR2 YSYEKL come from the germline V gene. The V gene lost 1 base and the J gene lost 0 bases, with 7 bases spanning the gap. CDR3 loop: CASSQARSSYNEQFF. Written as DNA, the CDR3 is TGCGCCAGCAGCCAAGCCAGGAGCTCCTACAATGAGCAGTTCTTC.

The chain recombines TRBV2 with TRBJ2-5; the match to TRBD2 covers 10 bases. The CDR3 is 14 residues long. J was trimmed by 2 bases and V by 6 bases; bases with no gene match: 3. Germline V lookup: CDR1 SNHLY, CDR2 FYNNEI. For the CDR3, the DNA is TGTGCCAGCAGCAAACTAGCGGGGCAAGAGACCCAGTACTTC. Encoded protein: CASSKLAGQETQYF.

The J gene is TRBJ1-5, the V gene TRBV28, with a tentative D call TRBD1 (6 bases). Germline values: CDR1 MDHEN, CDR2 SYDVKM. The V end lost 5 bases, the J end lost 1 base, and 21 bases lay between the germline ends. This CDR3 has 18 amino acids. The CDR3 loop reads CASSPRYYRVESNQPQHF. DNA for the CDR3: TGTGCCAGCAGTCCCCGCTACTACAGGGTTGAAAGCAATCAGCCCCAGCATTTT.

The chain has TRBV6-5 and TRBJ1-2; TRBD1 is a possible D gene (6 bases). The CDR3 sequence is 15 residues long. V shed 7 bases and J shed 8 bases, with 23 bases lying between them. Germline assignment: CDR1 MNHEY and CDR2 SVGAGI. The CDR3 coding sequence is TGTGCCAGCAATCCGAAGCCGACAGGAATTTGGGGCTACACCTTC. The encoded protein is CASNPKPTGIWGYTF.

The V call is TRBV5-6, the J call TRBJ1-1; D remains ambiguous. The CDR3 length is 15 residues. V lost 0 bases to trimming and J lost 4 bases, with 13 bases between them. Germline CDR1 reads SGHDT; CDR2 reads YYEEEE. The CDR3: CASSLDGGRGTEAFF. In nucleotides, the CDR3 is TGTGCCAGCAGCTTGGATGGAGGACGGGGCACTGAAGCTTTCTTT.

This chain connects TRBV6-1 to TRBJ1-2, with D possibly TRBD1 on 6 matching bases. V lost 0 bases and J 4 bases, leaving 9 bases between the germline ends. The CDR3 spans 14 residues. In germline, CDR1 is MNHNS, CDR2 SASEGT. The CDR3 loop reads CASSEAGHLYGYTF. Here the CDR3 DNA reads TGTGCCAGCAGTGAAGCGGGACACCTCTATGGCTACACCTTC.

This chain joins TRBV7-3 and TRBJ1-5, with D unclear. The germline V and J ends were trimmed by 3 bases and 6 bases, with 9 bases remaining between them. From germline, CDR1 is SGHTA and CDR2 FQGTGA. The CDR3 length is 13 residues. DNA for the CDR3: TGTGCCAGCAGCTTGTCGAAGGGTCAGCCCCAGCATTTT. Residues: CASSLSKGQPQHF.